The 7 T cell receptor beta chains below all came from one sample that was sequenced in a study of shared clonotypes between healthy human individuals. The naive CD8 fraction comprised CD45RO-negative cells positively selected for CCR7 and excluded terminally differentiated effector memory CD45RA+ cells. Sequencing was performed with immunoSEQ multiplex PCR; in TCRdb, only in-frame clones are kept and a portion is missing. The repertoire holds about 2 million clones, with less than 95% as singletons. Sequenced material: naive CD8+ T cells sorted from blood. Receptors were obtained from a man between 18 and 35 years old in good health.

To note about this clone: At the DNA level, this CDR3 is encoded by other sequences in the same sample as well. The V gene is TRBV19, the J gene TRBJ2-7, with D maybe TRBD2 (5 bases). Germline-derived CDR1 and CDR2 are LNHDA and SQIVND (reference sequence). V dropped 3 bases and J dropped 4 bases, with 13 bases sitting between them. The CDR3 totals 14 residues. The CDR3 sequence is CASSIDGESYEQYF. The CDR3 coding sequence is TGTGCCAGTAGTATCGACGGGGAATCTTACGAGCAGTACTTC.

The J gene is TRBJ2-7, the V gene TRBV6-6, with D perhaps being TRBD1 or TRBD2 (6 bases each). CDR1 is MNHNY, CDR2 SVGAGI, per germline (reference sequence). V gave up 5 bases and J gave up 3 bases, with 14 bases separating them. The CDR3 extends over 14 amino acids. As DNA, the CDR3 is TGTGCCAGCAGTCCGACCGGGGGCTACTACGAGCAGTACTTC. The encoded protein is CASSPTGGYYEQYF.

The chain couples TRBV7-9 to TRBJ2-5; D possibly corresponds to TRBD2 (6 bases). The CDR3 runs to 12 residues. Germline lookup yields CDR1 SEHNR and CDR2 FQNEAQ (reference sequence). Trimming pared 3 bases from V and 5 bases from J, leaving 7 bases between. CDR3 nucleotides: TGTGCCAGCAGCTTTGGGAGGGAGACCCAGTACTTC. Translating gives CASSFGRETQYF.

V gene TRBV6-5 combines with J gene TRBJ1-1; maybe TRBD1 (5 bases). Trimming shortened V by 8 bases and J by 4 bases, and 8 bases separated the two germline ends. The germline V gene has CDR1 MNHEY and CDR2 SVGAGI. This CDR3 spans 11 amino acids. The CDR3 region has the DNA TGTGCCAGCTGGCAGGGCACTGAAGCTTTCTTT. Protein product: CASWQGTEAFF.

This rearrangement joins TRBV4-3 to TRBJ2-1; D gene ambiguous. V was cut by 1 base and J by 8 bases, with 12 bases left in between. The CDR3 spans 14 residues. CDR1 LGHNA and CDR2 YSLEER come from the germline V gene. The CDR3 DNA is TGCGCCAGCAGCCAAGGGGCAGGTTGGGATGAGCAGTTCTTC. Translated, it gives CASSQGAGWDEQFF.

The gene calls are TRBV6-5 and TRBJ1-2, with D tentatively TRBD1 (6 bases). The CDR3 extends over 13 amino acids. V lost 6 bases and J lost 4, with 12 bases in between. Germline V lookup: CDR1 MNHEY, CDR2 SVGAGI. The CDR3 reads CASSETGSYGYTF. The CDR3 DNA reads TGTGCCAGCAGCGAAACAGGGTCCTATGGCTACACCTTC.

The chain couples TRBV6-5 to TRBJ2-3; maybe TRBD1 (5 bases). The length of the CDR3 is 16 residues. V was trimmed by 0 bases and J by 4 bases, leaving 14 bases between them. From germline, CDR1 is MNHEY and CDR2 SVGAGI. The CDR3 here is CASSYSNQGLADTQYF. The CDR3 bases are TGTGCCAGCAGTTACTCGAACCAGGGTCTTGCAGATACGCAGTATTTT.